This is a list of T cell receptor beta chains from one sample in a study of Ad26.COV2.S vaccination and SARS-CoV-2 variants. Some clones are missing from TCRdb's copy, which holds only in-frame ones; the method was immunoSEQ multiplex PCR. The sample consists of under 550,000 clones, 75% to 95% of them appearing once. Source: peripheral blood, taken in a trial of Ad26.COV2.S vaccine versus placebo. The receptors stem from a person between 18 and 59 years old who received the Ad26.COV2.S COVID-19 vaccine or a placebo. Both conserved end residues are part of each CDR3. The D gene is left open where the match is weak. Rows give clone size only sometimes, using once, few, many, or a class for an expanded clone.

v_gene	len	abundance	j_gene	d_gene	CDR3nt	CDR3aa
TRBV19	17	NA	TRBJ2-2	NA	TGTGCCAGTAGTACGTACTCTGGGACAATGAACACCGGGGAGCTGTTTTTT	CASSTYSGTMNTGELFF
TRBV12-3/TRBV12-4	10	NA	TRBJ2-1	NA	TGTGCCAGCGCGGGATCCCGGCAGTTCTTC	CASAGSRQFF
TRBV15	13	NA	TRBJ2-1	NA	TGTGCCACCAGCAGAGATCCATACAATGAGCAGTTCTTC	CATSRDPYNEQFF
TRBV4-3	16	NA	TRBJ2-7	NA	TGCGCCAGCAGCCAGCATCCGGGACGGGGCTCCTACGAGCAGTACTTC	CASSQHPGRGSYEQYF
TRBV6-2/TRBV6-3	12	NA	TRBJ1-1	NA	TGTGCCAGCAGTCTTATACGGGGTGAAGCTTTCTTT	CASSLIRGEAFF
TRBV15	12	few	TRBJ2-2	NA	TGTGCCACCAGCAGAGGTTACAGGGAGCTGTTTTTT	CATSRGYRELFF
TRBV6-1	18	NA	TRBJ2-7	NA	TGTGCCAGCAGTGAAAGGCCTGGGGGAGCCCTCCTCTCCTACGAGCAGTACTTC	CASSERPGGALLSYEQYF
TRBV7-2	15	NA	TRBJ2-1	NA	TGTGCCAGCAGCTTAGGGACTCTTAGTAACAATGAGCAGTTCTTC	CASSLGTLSNNEQFF
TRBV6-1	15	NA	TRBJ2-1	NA	TGTGCCAGCAGTCTCAAGGGGGAGTGGGGCAATGAGCAGTTCTTC	CASSLKGEWGNEQFF
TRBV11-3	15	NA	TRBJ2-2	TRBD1	TGTGCCAGCAGCGGGACAGGGGCTGACACCGGGGAGCTGTTTTTT	CASSGTGADTGELFF
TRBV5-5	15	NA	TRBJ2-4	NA	TGTGCCAGCAGCTTGGGGACAGTGACAAGAGACATTCAGTACTTC	CASSLGTVTRDIQYF
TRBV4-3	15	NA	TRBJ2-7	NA	TGCGCCAGCAGCCAAGGACTACTAAACTCCTACGAGCAGTACTTC	CASSQGLLNSYEQYF
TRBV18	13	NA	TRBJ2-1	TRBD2	TGTGCCAGCCATGAGCGGGACTACAATGAGCAGTTCTTC	CASHERDYNEQFF
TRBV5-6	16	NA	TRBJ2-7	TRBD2	TGTGCCAGCAGCCTTGGACTAGCGGGAGTACAGGGGGAGCAGTACTTC	CASSLGLAGVQGEQYF
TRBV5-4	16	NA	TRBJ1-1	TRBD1	TGTGCCAGCAGCTTGGAGGGGGCCAGGATGAGCACTGAAGCTTTCTTT	CASSLEGARMSTEAFF
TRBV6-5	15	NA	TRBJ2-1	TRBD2	TGTGCCAGCAGTTCTCTAGGCGGGAGTATGGGTGAGCAGTTCTTC	CASSSLGGSMGEQFF
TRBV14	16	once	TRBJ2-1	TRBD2	TGTGCCAGCAAAGCTAGCGGGAGGGACCAACACAATGAGCAGTTCTTC	CASKASGRDQHNEQFF
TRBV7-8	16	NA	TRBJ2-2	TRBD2	TGTGCCAGCAGCCCTAGGACTAGCGGGGTGAAAGGGGAGCTGTTTTTT	CASSPRTSGVKGELFF
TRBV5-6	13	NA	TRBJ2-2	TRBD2	TGTGCCGGTAGCGGGAGACGAACCGGGGAGCTGTTTTTT	CAGSGRRTGELFF
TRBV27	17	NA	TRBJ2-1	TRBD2	TGTGCCAGCAGTCTCAAAATGGGACTAGCGGCCTACAATGAGCAGTTCTTC	CASSLKMGLAAYNEQFF
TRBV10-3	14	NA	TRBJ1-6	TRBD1	TGTGCCATCAGTGAGGGGGACAGGGTTTCACCCCTCCACTTT	CAISEGDRVSPLHF
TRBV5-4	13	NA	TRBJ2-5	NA	TGTGCCAGCAGCTTGAGGGACCAAGAGACCCAGTACTTC	CASSLRDQETQYF
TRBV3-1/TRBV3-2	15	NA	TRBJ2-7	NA	TGTGCCAGCAGCCAAGACGAGGGATCCCCCTACGAGCAGTACTTC	CASSQDEGSPYEQYF
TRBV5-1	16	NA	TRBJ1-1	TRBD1	TGCGCCAGCAGCTTCCAGCAGGGGGCCATGAACACTGAAGCTTTCTTT	CASSFQQGAMNTEAFF
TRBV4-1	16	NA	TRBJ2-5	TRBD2	TGCGCCAGCAGCCCCGGGGGGGTGGCGTTCCAAGAGACCCAGTACTTC	CASSPGGVAFQETQYF
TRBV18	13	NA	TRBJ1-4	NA	TGTGCCAGCTCACTGACAGCTAATGAAAAACTGTTTTTT	CASSLTANEKLFF
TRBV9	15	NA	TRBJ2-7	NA	TGTGCCAGCAGCGTAGGAGGGGACACCTCCTACGAGCAGTACTTC	CASSVGGDTSYEQYF
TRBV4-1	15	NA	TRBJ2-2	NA	TGCGCCAGCAGCCTCGGGATCGCGAACACCGGGGAGCTGTTTTTT	CASSLGIANTGELFF
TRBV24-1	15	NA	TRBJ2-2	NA	TGTGCCACCAGTGATTTGCGGCGGAACACCGGGGAGCTGTTTTTT	CATSDLRRNTGELFF
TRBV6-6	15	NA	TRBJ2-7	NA	TGTGCCAGCAGTTATTCAGGGCCTACCGTACACGAGCAGTACTTC	CASSYSGPTVHEQYF
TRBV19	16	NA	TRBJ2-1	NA	TGTGCCAGTAGTATAGTCGGGGAGCGGACCTACAATGAGCAGTTCTTC	CASSIVGERTYNEQFF
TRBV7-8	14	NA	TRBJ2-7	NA	TGTGCCAGCAGCTCGGGACCTCAGACCTACGAGCAGTACTTC	CASSSGPQTYEQYF
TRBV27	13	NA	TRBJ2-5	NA	TGTGCCAGCAGTTTAGGGGGAACTGAGACCCAGTACTTC	CASSLGGTETQYF
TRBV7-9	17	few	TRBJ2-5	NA	TGTGCCAGCAGCTCTCCCCGTGGGGCAGCGTACCAAGAGACCCAGTACTTC	CASSSPRGAAYQETQYF
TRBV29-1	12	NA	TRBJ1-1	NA	TGCAGCGTTGATGGGGGCGGGAGTAAAGCTTTCTTT	CSVDGGGSKAFF
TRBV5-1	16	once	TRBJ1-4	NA	TGCGCCAGCAGCCGCCAGGGATCTCCAACTAATGAAAAACTGTTTTTT	CASSRQGSPTNEKLFF
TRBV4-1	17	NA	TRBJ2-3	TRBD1	TGCGCCAGCAGCCAGGTGGGAGGACAGGGGGGCTTTGATACGCAGTATTTT	CASSQVGGQGGFDTQYF
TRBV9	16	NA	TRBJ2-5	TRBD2	TGTGCCAGCAGCGTGGGGGCGGGAGGTGCGGTGGAGACCCAGTACTTC	CASSVGAGGAVETQYF
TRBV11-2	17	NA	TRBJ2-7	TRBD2	TGTGCCAGCAGCCGAGCTCAGAGCGGGAGCGCCTCCTACGAGCAGTACTTC	CASSRAQSGSASYEQYF
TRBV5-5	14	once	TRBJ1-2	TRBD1	TGTGCCAGCAGACCCGGGACAGGGCCCTATGGCTACACCTTC	CASRPGTGPYGYTF
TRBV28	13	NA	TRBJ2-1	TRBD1	TGTGCCAGCCGGGACAGGCTCCACAATGAGCAGTTCTTC	CASRDRLHNEQFF
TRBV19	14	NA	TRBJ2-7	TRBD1	TGTGCCAGTAGTCCCTGGGACAGCTTCGGCGAGCAGTACTTC	CASSPWDSFGEQYF
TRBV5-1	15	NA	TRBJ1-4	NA	TGCGCCAGCAGCTTGTTGCCAGGTTATTTGGAAAAACTGTTTTTT	CASSLLPGYLEKLFF
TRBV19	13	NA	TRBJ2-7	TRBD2	TGTGCCAGTGGACTAGCGGGCGACTACGAGCAGTACTTC	CASGLAGDYEQYF
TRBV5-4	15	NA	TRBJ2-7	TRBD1	TGTGCCAGCAGCCCCAGGACAGGGAGCTCCTACGAGCAGTACTTC	CASSPRTGSSYEQYF
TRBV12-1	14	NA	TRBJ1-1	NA	TGTGCCAGCAGCTTCGGGGGGGCTCCAATTGAAGCTTTCTTT	CASSFGGAPIEAFF
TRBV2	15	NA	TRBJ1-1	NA	TGTGCCAGCACTCAAAACTCCGGGACAACGGGGGCGGCTTTCTTT	CASTQNSGTTGAAFF
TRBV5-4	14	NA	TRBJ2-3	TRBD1	TGTGCCAGCAGCGGGGACAGACTCACAGATACGCAGTATTTT	CASSGDRLTDTQYF
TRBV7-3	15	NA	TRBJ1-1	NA	TGTGCCAGCAGCCTCCGTATGGACCCGAACACTGAAGCTTTCTTT	CASSLRMDPNTEAFF